The sequence of this T cell receptor (beta chain) was determined in a study of blood T cells in healthy people across ages. Findings and limits, study-wide: Expanded clonotype changes were possibly confounded by unknown donor CMV status.

A sample-barcoded 5' primer and a J-beta primer mix were used in a second PCR of about 7 to 12 cycles. Every cDNA molecule bore a tag from a template-switch adaptor containing 12 random nucleotides. TCRdb used MiXCR to reprocess the 5' RACE reads, holding one entry per CDR3 protein. The top ten hold approximately 31% of the sample, which has approximately 670,000 distinct CDR3 sequences, 40% to 45% seen once. Worth noting for this clonotype: What it recognizes is unknown.

Each sample yielded at least 6 million isolated PBMCs. The specimen was blood. This TCR was sampled from an elderly man in good health.

CDR3: CASSQDTGGADTQYF. In DNA form, the CDR3 reads TGCGCCAGCAGCCAAGATACCGGGGGGGCAGATACGCAGTATTTT. The V gene is TRBV4-3, the J gene TRBJ2-3; 8 bases map to TRBD2. The germline V gene has CDR1 LGHNA and CDR2 YSLEER. CDR3 size: 15 residues. Trimming at V came to 0 bases and at J to 4 bases, leaving 3 bases not matched to a gene.